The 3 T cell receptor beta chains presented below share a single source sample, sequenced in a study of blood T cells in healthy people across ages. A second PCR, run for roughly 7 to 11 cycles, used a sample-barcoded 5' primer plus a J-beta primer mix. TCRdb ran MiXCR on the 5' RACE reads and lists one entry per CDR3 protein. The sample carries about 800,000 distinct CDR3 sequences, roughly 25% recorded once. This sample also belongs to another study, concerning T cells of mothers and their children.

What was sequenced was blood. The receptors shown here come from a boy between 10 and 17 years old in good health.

The CDR3, as DNA: TGCAGTGCTAGAGATACAGGCGGGAGTGTAAGGGAGCAGTACTTC. It codes for CSARDTGGSVREQYF. V gene TRBV20-1 combines with J gene TRBJ2-5; TRBD2 aligns across 7 bases. Germline loops: CDR1 DFQATT, CDR2 SNEGSKA (reference sequence). Trimming at V came to 0 bases and at J to 11 bases, leaving 15 bases not matched to a gene. The CDR3 has 15 residues.

The CDR3 nucleotides read TGCAGCGTTGGTCGGCAGCTCGGCACAGATACGCAGTATTTT. It encodes CSVGRQLGTDTQYF. The chain uses TRBV29-1 and TRBJ2-3; no clear D gene. The CDR3 spans 14 residues. V lost 4 bases and J lost 1, with 12 bases in between. The V gene's germline CDR1 is SQVTM and CDR2 ANQGSEA.

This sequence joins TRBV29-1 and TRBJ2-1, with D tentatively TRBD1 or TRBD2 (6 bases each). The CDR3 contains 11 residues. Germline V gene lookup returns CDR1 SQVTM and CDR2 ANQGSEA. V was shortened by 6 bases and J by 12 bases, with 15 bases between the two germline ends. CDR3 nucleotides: TGCAGCGTGGAGGGGGTCGGGTGGCAGTTCTTC. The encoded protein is CSVEGVGWQFF.